The following is a T cell receptor beta chain sequence with its context. Its antigen is currently unknown. The data stem from a study of T cell responses to AZD1222 COVID-19 vaccine. TCRdb keeps only in-frame clones here, not all; method: immunoSEQ multiplex PCR. In the table there are tens of thousands of clones, 80% to 95% of which are singletons. Study results and limitations: White British people made up most donors, females outnumbered males, and clonal diversity was possibly underestimated. Dominant CD4 TCR responses targeted spike regions 160-218 and 743-854. Only after the peak T cell response were repertoires sampled.

The clonotype was recovered from an adult in good health. Here the sequenced sample was peripheral blood, taken on day 0 of MenACWY control vaccination.

Here the CDR3 DNA reads TGCGCCAGCAGCTTACAGGGAGGGCGTCCCTTGAACACTGAAGCTTTCTTT. It codes for CASSLQGGRPLNTEAFF. The V gene is TRBV5-1, the J gene TRBJ1-1; the D gene is possibly TRBD1 (6 bases). V shed 2 bases and J shed 0 bases, with 17 bases lying between them. Per the germline V gene, CDR1 is SGHRS and CDR2 is YFSETQ. The CDR3 runs to 17 residues.